The rows below give T cell receptor beta chains drawn from one sample of a study of graft-versus-host responses after intestinal transplantation. Sequencing was performed with immunoSEQ multiplex PCR; in TCRdb, only in-frame clones are kept and a portion is missing. The sample shows approximately 78,000 clones, around 86% of them seen only once. Their antigens remain unidentified. The sample was unstimulated CD8+ T cells sorted from spleen or lymph node cells, taken before transplant. The receptors derive from a human donor who was the organ donor for an intestinal transplant. Both conserved end residues are part of each CDR3. D genes are given only for firm matches. Rows give clone size only sometimes, using once, few, many, or a class for an expanded clone.

V gene	D gene	J gene	clone size	CDR3 DNA	CDR3 protein
TRBV19	-	TRBJ1-2	-	TGTGCCAGTGGCCTGAACTATGGCTACACCTTC	CASGLNYGYTF
TRBV28	-	TRBJ2-7	-	TGTGCCAGCAGGAAGCTGACAGGGACTCTTTCCTACGAGCAGTACTTC	CASRKLTGTLSYEQYF
TRBV5-5	-	TRBJ2-7	-	TGTGCCAGCAGCTTGAGGTCAGGGGCTTACAACGAGCAGTACTTC	CASSLRSGAYNEQYF
TRBV5-1	TRBD1	TRBJ2-5	-	TGCGCCAGCAGCGCCCTATCATCCGGGACAGTTGAAGAGACCCAGTACTTC	CASSALSSGTVEETQYF
TRBV5-1	-	TRBJ2-1	-	TGCGCCAGCAGCTTGGGGATAGTTTCCCCACCCACAGAGGAGCAGTTCTTC	CASSLGIVSPPTEEQFF
TRBV29-1	TRBD1	TRBJ1-2	-	TGCAGCGTTGAAACAGGGGACAACTATGGCTACACCTTC	CSVETGDNYGYTF
TRBV29-1	TRBD1	TRBJ1-2	-	TGCAGCGTTAAAAGGGACAGGGGGCCGCACTATGGCTACACCTTC	CSVKRDRGPHYGYTF
TRBV27	-	TRBJ2-3	-	TGTGCCAGCAGTTTATTGCCCCTACCCACAGATACGCAGTATTTT	CASSLLPLPTDTQYF
TRBV28	-	TRBJ1-5	-	TGTGCCAGCAGTTTCCAAGGGCCCCAGCATTTT	CASSFQGPQHF
TRBV2	-	TRBJ2-2	once	TGTGCCAGAAACAGGGAGGACACCGGGGAGCTGTTTTTT	CARNREDTGELFF
TRBV7-9	TRBD1	TRBJ1-2	-	TGTGCCAGCAGCTTAGGGTTACAGGGGGCGCGGTTCTATGGCTACACCTTC	CASSLGLQGARFYGYTF
TRBV5-1	TRBD2	TRBJ2-3	-	TGCGCCAGCAGCCCTTTACCGGCGGGGGCAGATACGCAGTATTTT	CASSPLPAGADTQYF
TRBV29-1	-	TRBJ2-6	few	TGCAGCGTTGAAGTGCAGGGGACTGGGGCCAACGTCCTGACTTTC	CSVEVQGTGANVLTF
TRBV28	TRBD1	TRBJ1-1	-	TGTGCCAGCCGGGACAGGGGATCCATGAACACTGAAGCTTTCTTT	CASRDRGSMNTEAFF
TRBV5-1	-	TRBJ1-3	-	TGCGCCAGCAAACCACTAGTCGGGACCTCTGGAAACACCATATATTTT	CASKPLVGTSGNTIYF
TRBV30	-	TRBJ1-1	-	TGTGCCTGGGAACAGATCCTAAACACTGAAGCTTTCTTT	CAWEQILNTEAFF
TRBV28	-	TRBJ2-5	-	TGTGCCAGCAGTCCGTTAAGGTATCAAGAGACCCAGTACTTC	CASSPLRYQETQYF
TRBV30	TRBD1	TRBJ1-2	-	TGTGCCTGGAGTGGCCGTGTTTTCGGACAGGGAAAAGGTGGCTACACCTTC	CAWSGRVFGQGKGGYTF